The 18 T cell receptor beta chains reported below all come from one sample, sequenced in a study of identical twins. TCRdb called the 5' RACE reads again in MiXCR, with one record for every CDR3 protein. The repertoire has 450,000 or so distinct CDR3 sequences, 13% to 15% of them found once; the top ten carry around 0.57%. These records were also assigned to another study, of yellow fever vaccine responses in identical twins.

What was sequenced was CD4+ T cells sorted from blood. These receptors were taken from a woman between 18 and 29 years old in good health.

This clonotype was seen more than once but under ten times. V and J are TRBV27 and TRBJ2-1, with D tentatively TRBD1 or TRBD2 (5 bases each). Germline loops: CDR1 MNHEY, CDR2 SMNVEV (reference sequence). This CDR3 comprises 18 residues. The V end was cut by 7 bases, the J end by 3 bases, with 25 bases between. The CDR3 reads CASMPPAAGADLYNEQFF. CDR3 in DNA: TGTGCCAGCATGCCACCCGCAGCCGGGGCGGACCTCTACAATGAGCAGTTCTTC.

This clonotype was found a few times. The chain combines TRBV6-1 with TRBJ1-5; tentative D call: TRBD1 (6 bases). Trimming removed 6 bases from V and 5 bases from J, with 14 bases in between. Germline CDR1 is MNHNS and CDR2 is SASEGT. The CDR3 length is 14 residues. The chain's CDR3 is CASSGRGEHQPQHF. In DNA form, the CDR3 reads TGTGCCAGCAGCGGCAGGGGAGAACATCAGCCCCAGCATTTT.

The chain couples TRBV24-1 to TRBJ1-1; no clear D gene. The germline V and J ends were trimmed by 2 bases and 9 bases, with 12 bases remaining between them. The V gene's germline CDR1 is KGHDR and CDR2 SFDVKD. The CDR3 is 13 residues long. CDR3 sequence reads: CATSDYFGRKAFF. Written as DNA, the CDR3 is TGTGCCACCAGTGATTATTTTGGCAGAAAAGCTTTCTTT.

V is TRBV5-8 and J is TRBJ2-5; TRBD2 might be the D (6 bases). The V gene's germline CDR1 is SGHTS and CDR2 YDEGEE. This CDR3 has 15 residues. Deletions cut 0 bases from V and 1 base from J, with 10 bases between. CDR3 DNA: TGTGCCAGCAGCTTGGGGCGGGGTAGCCAAGAGACCCAGTACTTC. Protein sequence: CASSLGRGSQETQYF.

This clonotype appeared a few times. The chain is built from TRBV15 and TRBJ2-1; D might be TRBD2 (5 bases). V dropped 7 bases and J dropped 5 bases, with 18 bases sitting between them. CDR1 is LNHNV and CDR2 is YYDKDF in the germline V gene (reference sequence). This CDR3 region has 15 residues. The CDR3 bases are TGTGCCACCACCCCCTCCGGGGTTCCTAACAATGAGCAGTTCTTC. It translates to CATTPSGVPNNEQFF.

There are a few counts of this clonotype. The V call is TRBV29-1, the J call TRBJ2-5; 11 positions match TRBD2. Per germline, CDR1 SQVTM and CDR2 ANQGSEA. The CDR3 length is 15 residues. The ends lost 8 bases at V and 3 bases at J; junction bases unmatched: 11. The CDR3 spells CSSGLLAGGKETQYF. As DNA, the CDR3 is TGCAGCTCTGGACTCTTAGCGGGAGGGAAAGAGACCCAGTACTTC.

As regards this clonotype: One junction end disagrees with the germline gene, perhaps due to a read error. This sequence joins TRBV12-3 or TRBV12-4 and TRBJ1-2; 10 bases are a match to TRBD1. The CDR3 extends over 19 amino acids. CDR3 sequence: CACSPLRALRDRGAYGYTF. The CDR3 DNA is TGTGCCTGCAGTCCGCTGAGGGCACTCCGGGACAGGGGCGCCTATGGCTACACCTTC.

The CDR3 DNA is TGTGCCAGCAGTTTCGATTTGGGGGGCAATCAGCCCCAGCATTTT. Translated: CASSFDLGGNQPQHF. The chain recombines TRBV12-3 or TRBV12-4 with TRBJ1-5; TRBD1 is a possible D gene (5 bases). The CDR3 runs to 15 residues. V gave up 3 bases and J gave up 2 bases, with 11 bases separating them.

This clonotype was recorded a few times. The rearrangement links TRBV14 to TRBJ2-4; 7 nucleotides agree with TRBD2. This CDR3 has 18 residues. Germline CDR1 reads SGHDN; CDR2 reads FVKESK. Losses at the gene ends were 3 bases for V and 0 bases for J; bases not matched to a gene: 11. The DNA for the CDR3 is TGTGCCAGCAGCCAGGTTCCGTGGCGGGAGACAGCCAAAAACATTCAGTACTTC. Protein sequence: CASSQVPWRETAKNIQYF.

This chain connects TRBV6-5 to TRBJ2-6; no reliable D call. Germline assignment: CDR1 MNHEY and CDR2 SVGAGI. CDR3 size: 15 residues. Trimming stripped 0 bases from V and 8 bases from J, with 11 bases between. CDR3 residues: CASSYSRSLTNVLTF. DNA for the CDR3: TGTGCCAGCAGTTACTCTCGCAGCCTGACCAACGTCCTGACTTTC.

The chain joins TRBV28 to TRBJ1-6; a weak D match, TRBD1 (5 bases). The CDR3 runs to 16 residues. Trimming shortened V by 2 bases and J by 9 bases, and 17 bases separated the two germline ends. Germline loops: CDR1 MDHEN, CDR2 SYDVKM. This CDR3 reads CASSLRDAQRRSPLHF. CDR3 bases: TGTGCCAGCAGTTTAAGGGACGCCCAGCGGCGTTCACCCCTCCACTTT.

This clonotype was observed at least ten times. The chain joins TRBV29-1 to TRBJ2-5, with D perhaps TRBD2 (5 bases). There are 12 residues in the CDR3. V shed 1 base and J shed 4 bases, with 7 bases lying between them. Germline V CDR1 and CDR2: SQVTM, ANQGSEA. The CDR3 is CSVEGGGETQYF. The CDR3 DNA reads as TGCAGCGTTGAAGGTGGAGGAGAGACCCAGTACTTC.

This clonotype has at least ten counts. The rearrangement joins TRBV4-1 to TRBJ2-7, with 7 bases aligning to TRBD1. CDR1 is MGHRA, CDR2 YSYEKL, per germline. This CDR3 is built from 15 residues. V dropped 4 bases and J dropped 3; count of bases not matched to a gene: 9. CDR3 sequence (DNA): TGCGCCAGCAGCCGCACCGGGACAGATTTCTACGAGCAGTACTTC. This sequence encodes CASSRTGTDFYEQYF.

This chain joins TRBV6-1 and TRBJ1-2, with a possible D match to TRBD1 (6 bases). Germline values: CDR1 MNHNS, CDR2 SASEGT. The CDR3 sequence is 13 residues long. Trimming stripped 6 bases from V and 4 bases from J, with 12 bases between. CDR3 in amino acids: CASSPTGTYGYTF. DNA of the CDR3: TGTGCCAGCAGCCCTACAGGGACCTATGGCTACACCTTC.

Only a few counts were recorded for this clonotype. The chain has TRBV5-6 and TRBJ2-5; 7 bases align to TRBD1. Per the germline V gene, CDR1 is SGHDT and CDR2 is YYEEEE. V was clipped by 4 bases and J by 5 bases; unmatched bases: 5. This CDR3 region has 13 residues. The chain's CDR3 is CASSRTGFETQYF. The CDR3, as DNA: TGTGCCAGCAGCCGGACAGGTTTTGAGACCCAGTACTTC.

In its sample, this clonotype was seen once. The genes are TRBV19 and TRBJ1-1; possible D gene TRBD1, 6 bases. The CDR3 sequence is 14 residues long. Looked up from germline, CDR1 is LNHDA and CDR2 is SQIVND (reference sequence). Trimming stripped 3 bases from V and 0 bases from J, with 8 bases between. CDR3 loop: CASSIPGVNTEAFF. Here the CDR3 DNA reads TGTGCCAGTAGTATCCCAGGGGTGAACACTGAAGCTTTCTTT.

The sample holds many counts of this clonotype. J is TRBJ2-6 and V is TRBV29-1; the D is unclear. The CDR3 is 13 residues long. V was trimmed by 4 bases and J by 0 bases, leaving 4 bases between them. The germline gives CDR1 SQVTM, CDR2 ANQGSEA. CDR3 protein: CSVVSSGANVLTF. DNA of the CDR3: TGCAGCGTTGTATCCTCTGGGGCCAACGTCCTGACTTTC. Full variable domain (remainder filled in from reference TRBV29-1 and TRBJ2-6): SAVISQKPSRDICQRGTSLTIQCQVDSQVTMMFWYRQQPGQSLTLIATANQGSEATYESGFVIDKFPISRPNLTFSTLTVSNMSPEDSSIYLCSVVSSGANVLTFGAGSRLTVL.

This chain connects TRBV12-3 or TRBV12-4 to TRBJ2-5, with a tentative D call TRBD2 (6 bases). V was clipped by 4 bases and J by 2 bases, with 11 bases between them. The CDR3 is 14 amino acids. The CDR3 region is CASSSGTQQETQYF. For the CDR3, the DNA is TGTGCCAGCAGTTCCGGGACTCAACAAGAGACCCAGTACTTC.